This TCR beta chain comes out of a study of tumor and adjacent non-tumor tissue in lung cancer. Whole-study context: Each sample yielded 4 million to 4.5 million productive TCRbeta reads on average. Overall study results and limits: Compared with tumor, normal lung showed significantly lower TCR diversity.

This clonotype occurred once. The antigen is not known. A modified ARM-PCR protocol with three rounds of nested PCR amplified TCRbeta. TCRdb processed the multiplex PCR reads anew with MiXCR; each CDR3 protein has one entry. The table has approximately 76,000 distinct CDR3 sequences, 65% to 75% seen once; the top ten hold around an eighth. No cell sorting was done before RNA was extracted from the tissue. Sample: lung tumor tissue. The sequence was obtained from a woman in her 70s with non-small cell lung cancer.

CDR3 bases: TGTGCCAGCACTTCCCCGTTGGGGGGTCCCTCTTCGGGTAATGAGCAGTTCTTC. This codes for CASTSPLGGPSSGNEQFF. The V call is TRBV12-3 or TRBV12-4, the J call TRBJ2-1, with D maybe TRBD2 (6 bases). The V end was cut by 7 bases, the J end by 7 bases, with 29 bases between. The CDR3 spans 18 residues.